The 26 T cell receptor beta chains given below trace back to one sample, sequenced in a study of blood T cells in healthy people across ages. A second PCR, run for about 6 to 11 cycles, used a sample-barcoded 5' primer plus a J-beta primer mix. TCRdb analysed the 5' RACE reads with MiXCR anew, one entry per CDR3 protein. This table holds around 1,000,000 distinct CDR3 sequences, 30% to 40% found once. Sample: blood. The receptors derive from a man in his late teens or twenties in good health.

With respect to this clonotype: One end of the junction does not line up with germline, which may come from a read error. CDR3 sequence (DNA): TGCGCCAGCAGCCAAGACTACAGGGGGCGAACTGAAGTTTTCTTT. This encodes CASSQDYRGRTEVFF. V usage is TRBV4-3 and J usage is TRBJ1-1; 9 positions agree with TRBD1. CDR1 and CDR2 (germline): LGHNA, YSLEER. This CDR3 has 15 residues.

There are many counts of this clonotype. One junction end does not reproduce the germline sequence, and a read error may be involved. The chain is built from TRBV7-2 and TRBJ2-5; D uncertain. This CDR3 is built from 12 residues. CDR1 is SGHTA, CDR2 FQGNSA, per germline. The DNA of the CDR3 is TGCGCCAGCAGCTTGATTCAAGAGACCCAGTACTTC. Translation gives CASSLIQETQYF.

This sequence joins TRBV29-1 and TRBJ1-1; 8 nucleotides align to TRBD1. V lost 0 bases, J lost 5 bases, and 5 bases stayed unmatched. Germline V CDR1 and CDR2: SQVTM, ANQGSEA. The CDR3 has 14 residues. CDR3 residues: CSVEDGTGDTEAFF. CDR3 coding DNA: TGCAGCGTTGAAGATGGGACAGGAGATACTGAAGCTTTCTTT.

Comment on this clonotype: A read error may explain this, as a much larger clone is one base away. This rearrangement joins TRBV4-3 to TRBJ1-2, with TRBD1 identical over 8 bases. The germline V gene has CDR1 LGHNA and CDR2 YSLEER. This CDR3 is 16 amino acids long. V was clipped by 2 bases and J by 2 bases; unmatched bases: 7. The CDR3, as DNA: TGCGCCAGCAGCCAACATGTGGGACAGGCAAACTATGGCTACACCTTC. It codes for CASSQHVGQANYGYTF.

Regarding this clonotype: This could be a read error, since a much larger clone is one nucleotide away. CDR3 region: CASSLPDQGSTDTQYF. The CDR3 nucleotides read TGTGCCAGCAGCTTACCGGACCAAGGCTCCACAGATACGCAGTATTTT. The J gene is TRBJ2-3, the V gene TRBV7-9; D gene unclear. Germline CDR1 is SEHNR and CDR2 is FQNEAQ (reference sequence). V was pared by 2 bases and J by 2 bases, with 14 bases between. CDR3 length: 16 amino acids.

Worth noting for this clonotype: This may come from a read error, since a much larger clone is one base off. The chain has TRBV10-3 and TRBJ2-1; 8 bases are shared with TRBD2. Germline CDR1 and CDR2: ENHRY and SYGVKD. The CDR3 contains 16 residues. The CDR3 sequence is CATSLLKGLDSDEQFF. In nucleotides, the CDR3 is TGTGCCACCAGTCTGCTGAAGGGACTAGACAGCGATGAGCAGTTCTTC.

CDR3 nucleotides: TGTGCCACCAGTGATTCGGATGAGCAGTTCTTC. It yields the protein CATSDSDEQFF. V is TRBV24-1 and J is TRBJ2-1, with D hard to call. V lost 2 bases to trimming and J lost 8 bases, with 3 bases between them. From germline, CDR1 is KGHDR and CDR2 SFDVKD. The CDR3 runs 11 residues.

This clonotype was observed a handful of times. CDR3 DNA sequence: TGTGCCAGCAGAGAGACAGGTTGGAATCAGCCCCAGCATTTT. Its protein product is CASRETGWNQPQHF. The chain employs TRBV25-1 and TRBJ1-5; D is perhaps TRBD1 (6 bases). CDR3 length: 14 amino acids. V lost 6 bases and J lost 4, with 13 bases in between. The V gene's germline CDR1 is MGHDK and CDR2 SYGVNS.

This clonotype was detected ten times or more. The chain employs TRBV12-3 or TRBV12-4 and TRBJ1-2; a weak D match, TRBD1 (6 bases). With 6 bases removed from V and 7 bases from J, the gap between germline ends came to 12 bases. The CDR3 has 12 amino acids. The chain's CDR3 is CASSRTGFGYTF. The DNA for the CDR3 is TGTGCCAGCAGCCGTACAGGGTTTGGCTACACCTTC.

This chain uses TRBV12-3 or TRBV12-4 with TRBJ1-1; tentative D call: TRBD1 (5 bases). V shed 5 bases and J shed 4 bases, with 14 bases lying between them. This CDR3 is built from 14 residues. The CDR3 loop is CASSTYDSFTEAFF. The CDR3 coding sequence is TGTGCCAGCAGTACATATGACAGTTTCACTGAAGCTTTCTTT.

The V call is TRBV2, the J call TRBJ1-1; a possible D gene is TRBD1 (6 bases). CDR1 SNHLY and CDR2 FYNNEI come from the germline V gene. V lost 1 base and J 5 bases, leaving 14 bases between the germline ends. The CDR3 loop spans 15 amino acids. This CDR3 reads CASSEGGVGTTEAFF. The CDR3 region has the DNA TGTGCCAGCAGTGAAGGAGGGGTGGGGACAACTGAAGCTTTCTTT.

In DNA form, the CDR3 reads TGTGCCAGCAGCGCCTCACAGGGGGTGAGGACTGAAGCTTTCTTT. It codes for CASSASQGVRTEAFF. The chain links TRBV7-9 to TRBJ1-1; 8 nucleotides match TRBD1. The CDR3 is 15 amino acids. V lost 5 bases, J lost 5 bases, and 10 bases stayed unmatched. Germline values: CDR1 SEHNR, CDR2 FQNEAQ (reference sequence).

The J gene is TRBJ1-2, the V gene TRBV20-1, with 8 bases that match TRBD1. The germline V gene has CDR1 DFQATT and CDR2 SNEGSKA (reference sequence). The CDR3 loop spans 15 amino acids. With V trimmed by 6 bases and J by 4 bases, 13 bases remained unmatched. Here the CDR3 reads CSAHTGQGLVYGYTF. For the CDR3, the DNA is TGCAGTGCCCATACCGGACAGGGACTCGTCTATGGCTACACCTTC.

The CDR3 coding sequence is TGCGGCGGCCGCAATGAGCAGTTCTTC. Translated: CGGRNEQFF. The chain has TRBV29-1 and TRBJ2-1, with D unclear. Germline loops: CDR1 SQVTM, CDR2 ANQGSEA. The CDR3 totals 9 residues.

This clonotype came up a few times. CDR3 bases: TGTGCCAGCAGCTTAATGGCGGGGACTAAAGAGACCCAGTACTTC. Amino acid sequence: CASSLMAGTKETQYF. This rearrangement joins TRBV7-3 to TRBJ2-5, with 7 positions matching TRBD2. This CDR3 has 15 amino acids. V lost 1 base, J lost 3 bases, and 5 bases stayed unmatched. The germline gives CDR1 SGHTA, CDR2 FQGTGA. The variable domain in full, completed from reference TRBV7-3 and TRBJ2-5, reads GAGVSQTPSNKVTEKGKYVELRCDPISGHTALYWYRQSLGQGPEFLIYFQGTGAADDSGLPNDRFFAVRPEGSVSTLKIQRTERGDSAVYLCASSLMAGTKETQYFGPGTRLLVL.

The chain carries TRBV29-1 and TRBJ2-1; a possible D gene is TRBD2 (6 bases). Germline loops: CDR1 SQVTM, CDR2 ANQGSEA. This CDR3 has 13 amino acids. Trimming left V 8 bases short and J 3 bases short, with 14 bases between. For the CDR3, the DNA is TGCAGCAGTAGGGACTTAAACTACAATGAGCAGTTCTTC. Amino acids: CSSRDLNYNEQFF.

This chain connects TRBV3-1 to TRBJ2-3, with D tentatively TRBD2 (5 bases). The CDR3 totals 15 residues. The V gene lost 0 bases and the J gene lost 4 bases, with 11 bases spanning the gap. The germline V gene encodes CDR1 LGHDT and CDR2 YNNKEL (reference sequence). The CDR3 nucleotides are TGTGCCAGCAGCCAAGATGTTGGTAGCGCAGATACGCAGTATTTT. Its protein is CASSQDVGSADTQYF.

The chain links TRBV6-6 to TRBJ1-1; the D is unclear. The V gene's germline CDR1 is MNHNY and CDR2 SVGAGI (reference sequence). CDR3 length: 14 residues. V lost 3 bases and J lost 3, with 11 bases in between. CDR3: CASSYSQAHTEAFF. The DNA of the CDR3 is TGTGCCAGCAGTTATAGTCAGGCCCACACTGAAGCTTTCTTT.

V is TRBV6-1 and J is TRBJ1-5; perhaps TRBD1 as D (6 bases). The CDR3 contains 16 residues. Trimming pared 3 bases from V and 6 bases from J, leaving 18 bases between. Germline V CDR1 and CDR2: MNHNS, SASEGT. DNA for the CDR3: TGTGCCAGCAGTGATGCAAACAGGGAGTTGGGTCAGCCCCAGCATTTT. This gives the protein CASSDANRELGQPQHF.

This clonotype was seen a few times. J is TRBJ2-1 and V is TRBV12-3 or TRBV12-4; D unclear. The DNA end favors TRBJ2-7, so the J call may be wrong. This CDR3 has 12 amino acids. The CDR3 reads CASSFGYNEQYF. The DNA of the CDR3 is TGTGCCAGCAGTTTTGGGTACAATGAGCAGTACTTC.

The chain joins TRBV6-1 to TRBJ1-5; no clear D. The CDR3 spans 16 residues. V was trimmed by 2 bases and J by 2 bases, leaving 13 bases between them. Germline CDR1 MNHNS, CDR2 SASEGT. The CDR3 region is CASSEKIGQGNQPQHF. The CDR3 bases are TGTGCCAGCAGTGAAAAAATAGGTCAGGGCAATCAGCCCCAGCATTTT.

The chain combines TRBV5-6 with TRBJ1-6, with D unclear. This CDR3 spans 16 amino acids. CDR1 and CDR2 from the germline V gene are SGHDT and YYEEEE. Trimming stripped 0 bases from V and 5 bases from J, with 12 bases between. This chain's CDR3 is CASSLGATRDNSPLHF. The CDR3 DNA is TGTGCCAGCAGCTTGGGCGCTACCCGGGATAATTCACCCCTCCACTTT.

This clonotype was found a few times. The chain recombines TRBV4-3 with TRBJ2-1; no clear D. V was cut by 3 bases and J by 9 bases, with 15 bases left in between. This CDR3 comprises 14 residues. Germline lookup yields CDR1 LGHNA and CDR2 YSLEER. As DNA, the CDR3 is TGCGCCAGCAGCCACCCTGACACATCCGGTGAGCAGTTCTTC. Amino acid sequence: CASSHPDTSGEQFF.

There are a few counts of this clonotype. CDR3 sequence (DNA): TGTGCCAGCAGTCGTGACAGGGTTAATCAGCCCCAGCATTTT. This codes for CASSRDRVNQPQHF. This chain connects TRBV6-5 to TRBJ1-5; 7 bases are a match to TRBD1. Trimming took 5 bases from V and 4 from J; bases not matched to a gene: 5. The CDR3 loop spans 14 amino acids. CDR1 and CDR2 from the germline V gene are MNHEY and SVGAGI.

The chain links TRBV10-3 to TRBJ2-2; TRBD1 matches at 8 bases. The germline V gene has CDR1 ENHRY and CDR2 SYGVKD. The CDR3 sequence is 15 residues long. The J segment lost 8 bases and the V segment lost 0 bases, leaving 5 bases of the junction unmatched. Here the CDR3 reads CAISESGTGLGELFF. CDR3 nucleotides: TGTGCCATCAGTGAGTCCGGGACAGGACTGGGGGAGCTGTTTTTT.

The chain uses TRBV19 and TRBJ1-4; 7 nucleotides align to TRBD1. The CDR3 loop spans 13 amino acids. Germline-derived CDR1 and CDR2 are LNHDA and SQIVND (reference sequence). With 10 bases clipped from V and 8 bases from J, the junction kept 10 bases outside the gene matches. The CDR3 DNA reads TGTGCCACCTCTGGGCAGGGGGGCGAAAAACTGTTTTTT. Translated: CATSGQGGEKLFF.